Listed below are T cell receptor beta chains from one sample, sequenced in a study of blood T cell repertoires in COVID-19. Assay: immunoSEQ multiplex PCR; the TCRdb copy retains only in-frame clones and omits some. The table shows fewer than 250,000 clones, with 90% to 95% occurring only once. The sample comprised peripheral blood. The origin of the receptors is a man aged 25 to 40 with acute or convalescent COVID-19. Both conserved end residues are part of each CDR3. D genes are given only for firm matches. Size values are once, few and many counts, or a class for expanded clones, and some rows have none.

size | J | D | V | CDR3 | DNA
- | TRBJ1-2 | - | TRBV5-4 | CASSLSSYGYTF | TGTGCCAGCAGCTTGAGCTCCTATGGCTACACCTTC
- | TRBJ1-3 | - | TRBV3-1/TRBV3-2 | CASSQDRQFFGLRELYF | TGTGCCAGCAGCCAAGACCGGCAGTTTTTTGGGCTTCGGGAGTTATATTTT
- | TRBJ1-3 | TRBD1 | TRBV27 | CASSGQGPSGNTIYF | TGTGCCAGCAGCGGACAGGGCCCCTCTGGAAACACCATATATTTT
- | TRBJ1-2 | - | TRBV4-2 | CASSQDPRGSYGYTF | TGTGCCAGCAGCCAAGATCCAAGGGGCAGCTATGGCTACACCTTC
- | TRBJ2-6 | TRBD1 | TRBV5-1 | CASSLLRSDRASGANVLTF | TGCGCCAGCAGCTTGTTGCGTTCGGACAGGGCATCTGGGGCCAACGTCCTGACTTTC
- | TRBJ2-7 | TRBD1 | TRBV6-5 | CASSYSWTGDNEQYF | TGTGCCAGCAGTTACTCCTGGACAGGGGACAACGAGCAGTACTTC
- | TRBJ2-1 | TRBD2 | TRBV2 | CASSEIGLAWDEQFF | TGTGCCAGCAGTGAAATAGGACTAGCCTGGGATGAGCAGTTCTTC
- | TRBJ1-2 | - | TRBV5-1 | CASSFSQNNYGYTF | TGCGCCAGCAGCTTTTCGCAGAATAACTATGGCTACACCTTC
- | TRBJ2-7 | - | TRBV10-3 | CAISEWQASYEQYF | TGTGCCATCAGTGAGTGGCAGGCATCCTACGAGCAGTACTTC
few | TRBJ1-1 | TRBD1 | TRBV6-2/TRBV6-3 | CASSYSPTGDTEAFF | TGTGCCAGCAGTTACTCCCCGACAGGGGACACTGAAGCTTTCTTT
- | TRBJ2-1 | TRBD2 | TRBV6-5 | CASSYGLAGNNEQFF | TGTGCCAGCAGTTACGGCCTAGCGGGGAACAATGAGCAGTTCTTC
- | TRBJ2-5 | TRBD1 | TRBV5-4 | CASSLPGQGQETQYF | TGTGCCAGCAGCTTACCGGGACAGGGACAAGAGACCCAGTACTTC
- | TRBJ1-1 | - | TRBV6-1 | CASSEARFGGTEAFF | TGTGCCAGCAGTGAAGCGCGGTTTGGAGGGACTGAAGCTTTCTTT
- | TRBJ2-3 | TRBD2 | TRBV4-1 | CASSQDEPSGPGGDTQYF | TGCGCCAGCAGCCAAGATGAGCCTAGCGGACCCGGCGGGGATACGCAGTATTTT
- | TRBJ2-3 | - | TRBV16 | CASSRTMGDTQYF | TGTGCCAGCAGCCGGACAATGGGAGATACGCAGTATTTT
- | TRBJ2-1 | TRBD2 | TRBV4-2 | CASSQDKAGVAYNEQFF | TGTGCCAGCAGCCAAGATAAAGCGGGAGTCGCCTACAATGAGCAGTTCTTC
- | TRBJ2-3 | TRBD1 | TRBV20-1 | CSASLAGGDTQYF | TGCAGTGCTAGTCTGGCAGGGGGCGATACGCAGTATTTT
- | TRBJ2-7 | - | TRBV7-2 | CASSLIYTYEQYF | TGTGCCAGCAGCTTAATTTACACCTACGAGCAGTACTTC
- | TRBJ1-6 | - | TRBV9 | CASSTGDAYNSPLHF | TGTGCCAGCAGCACTGGAGACGCCTATAATTCACCCCTCCACTTT
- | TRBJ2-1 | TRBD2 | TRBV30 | CAWSEGGGYNEQFF | TGTGCCTGGAGTGAGGGCGGGGGGTACAATGAGCAGTTCTTC
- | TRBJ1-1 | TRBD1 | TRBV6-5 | CASRRDRGSEAFF | TGTGCCAGCAGACGGGACAGGGGATCTGAAGCTTTCTTT
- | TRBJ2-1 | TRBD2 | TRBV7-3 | CASSPGTSGSSYNEQFF | TGTGCCAGCAGCCCGGGGACTAGCGGGAGCTCCTACAATGAGCAGTTCTTC
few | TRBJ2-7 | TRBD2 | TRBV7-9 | CASSGRVTSGTLYEQYF | TGTGCCAGCAGCGGCCGGGTTACTAGCGGGACCTTATACGAGCAGTACTTC
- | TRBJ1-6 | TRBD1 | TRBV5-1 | CASSSTGGSNSPLHF | TGCGCCAGCAGCTCTACAGGGGGCTCAAATTCACCCCTCCACTTT
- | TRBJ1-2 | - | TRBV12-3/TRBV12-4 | CASSSDLGGYTF | TGTGCCAGCAGTTCGGACTTAGGGGGCTACACCTTC
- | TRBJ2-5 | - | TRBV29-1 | CSVYRFQETQYF | TGCAGCGTATACAGATTCCAAGAGACCCAGTACTTC
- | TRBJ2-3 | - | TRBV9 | CASSVLGGFGDTQYF | TGTGCCAGCAGCGTATTAGGCGGTTTCGGAGATACGCAGTATTTT
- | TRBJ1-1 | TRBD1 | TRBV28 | CASSLPRDRPYTEAFF | TGTGCCAGCAGTTTACCCCGGGACAGACCCTACACTGAAGCTTTCTTT
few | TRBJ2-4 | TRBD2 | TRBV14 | CASSHLAGRNIQYF | TGTGCCAGCAGCCACTTAGCGGGAAGAAACATTCAGTACTTC
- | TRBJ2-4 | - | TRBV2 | CASSELGIAAKNIQYF | TGTGCCAGCAGTGAACTCGGGATTGCGGCCAAAAACATTCAGTACTTC
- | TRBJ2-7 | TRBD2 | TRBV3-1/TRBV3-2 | CASSQRRPGRETYEQYF | TGTGCCAGCAGCCAACGGCGGCCGGGGCGGGAGACCTACGAGCAGTACTTC
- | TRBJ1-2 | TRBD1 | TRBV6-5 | CASTRQGYYGYTF | TGTGCCAGCACCCGACAGGGCTACTATGGCTACACCTTC
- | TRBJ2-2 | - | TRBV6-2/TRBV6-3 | CASSSGVRTGELFF | TGTGCCAGCAGCTCGGGGGTGAGGACCGGGGAGCTGTTTTTT
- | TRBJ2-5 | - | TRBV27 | CASSLSGTPKETQYF | TGTGCCAGCAGTCTATCCGGGACACCTAAAGAGACCCAGTACTTC
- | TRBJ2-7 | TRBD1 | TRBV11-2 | CASSTKGQTYEQYF | TGTGCCAGCAGCACGAAGGGACAGACCTACGAGCAGTACTTC
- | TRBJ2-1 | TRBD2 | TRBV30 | CAWSTTRWEAGGPLEQFF | TGTGCCTGGAGTACTACCCGTTGGGAAGCGGGAGGGCCCCTCGAGCAGTTCTTC
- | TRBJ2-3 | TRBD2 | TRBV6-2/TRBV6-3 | CASSYLSGGGLSSQYF | TGTGCCAGCAGTTACCTTAGCGGGGGGGGACTTAGTTCGCAGTATTTT
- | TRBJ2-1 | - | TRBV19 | CASSLAGYNEQFF | TGTGCCAGTAGTTTGGCAGGCTACAATGAGCAGTTCTTC
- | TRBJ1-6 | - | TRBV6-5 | CASRQQGDSLPLHF | TGTGCCAGCAGGCAACAAGGGGACTCCCTACCCCTCCACTTT
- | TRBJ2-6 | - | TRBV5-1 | CASSLGPGPSGANVLTF | TGCGCCAGCAGCTTGGGGCCAGGGCCTTCTGGGGCCAACGTCCTGACTTTC
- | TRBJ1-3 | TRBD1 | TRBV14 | CASSILGQGVNTIYF | TGTGCCAGCAGCATCCTCGGACAGGGGGTGAACACCATATATTTT
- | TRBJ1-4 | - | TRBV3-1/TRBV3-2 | CASSPGWGELNEKLFF | TGTGCCAGCAGCCCCGGTTGGGGGGAGCTTAATGAAAAACTGTTTTTT
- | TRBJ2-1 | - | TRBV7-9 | CASSLALSGSYNEQFF | TGTGCCAGCAGCTTAGCGCTAAGCGGTTCCTACAATGAGCAGTTCTTC
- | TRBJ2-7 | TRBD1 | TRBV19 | CASSIPGTGTHEQYF | TGTGCCAGTAGTATCCCCGGGACAGGGACCCACGAGCAGTACTTC
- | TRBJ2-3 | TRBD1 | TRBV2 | CASSDGRGTGVDTQYF | TGTGCCAGCAGTGATGGGAGAGGGACAGGGGTGGATACGCAGTATTTT
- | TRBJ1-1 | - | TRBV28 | CASSRTSGSSTEAFF | TGTGCCAGCAGTCGTACATCGGGGTCGAGCACTGAAGCTTTCTTT
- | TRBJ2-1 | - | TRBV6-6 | CASRSTRIKKGDEQFF | TGTGCCAGCCGTTCGACTAGGATCAAAAAAGGGGATGAGCAGTTCTTC
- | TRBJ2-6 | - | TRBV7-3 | CASSRAGANVLTF | TGTGCCAGCAGCCGCGCTGGGGCCAACGTCCTGACTTTC
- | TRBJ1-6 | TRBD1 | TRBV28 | CASRVGQVRAPLHF | TGTGCCAGCAGGGTAGGACAGGTTAGGGCACCCCTCCACTTT
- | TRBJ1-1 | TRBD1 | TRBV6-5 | CASSYSNRGNTEAFF | TGTGCCAGCAGTTATAGTAACAGGGGGAACACTGAAGCTTTCTTT
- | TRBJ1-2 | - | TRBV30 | CAWSGSRGGYYGYTF | TGTGCCTGGAGTGGTTCTCGGGGGGGTTACTATGGCTACACCTTC
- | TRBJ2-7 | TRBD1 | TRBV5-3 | CARKYRGDEQYF | TGTGCCAGAAAATACAGGGGGGACGAGCAGTACTTC
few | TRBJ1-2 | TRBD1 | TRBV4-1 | CASSQGTGGFGYGYTF | TGCGCCAGCAGCCAAGGGACAGGAGGTTTCGGCTATGGCTACACCTTC
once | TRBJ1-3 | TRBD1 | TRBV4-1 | CASSQSGHGDRTLFGNTIYF | TGCGCCAGCAGCCAATCGGGACACGGGGACAGGACCCTTTTCGGAAACACCATATATTTT